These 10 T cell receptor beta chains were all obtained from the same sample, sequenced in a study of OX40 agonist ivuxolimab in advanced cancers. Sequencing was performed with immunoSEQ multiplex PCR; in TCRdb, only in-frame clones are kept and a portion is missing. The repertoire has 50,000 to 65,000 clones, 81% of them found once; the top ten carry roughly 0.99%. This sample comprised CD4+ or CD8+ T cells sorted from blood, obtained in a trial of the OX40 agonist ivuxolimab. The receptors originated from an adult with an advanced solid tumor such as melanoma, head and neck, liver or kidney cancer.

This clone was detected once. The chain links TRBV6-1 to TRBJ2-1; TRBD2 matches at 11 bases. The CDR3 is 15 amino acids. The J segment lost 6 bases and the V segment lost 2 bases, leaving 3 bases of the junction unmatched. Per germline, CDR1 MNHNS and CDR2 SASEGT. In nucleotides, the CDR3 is TGTGCCAGCAGTGAACCGGGACTAGCGGCCAATGAGCAGTTCTTC. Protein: CASSEPGLAANEQFF.

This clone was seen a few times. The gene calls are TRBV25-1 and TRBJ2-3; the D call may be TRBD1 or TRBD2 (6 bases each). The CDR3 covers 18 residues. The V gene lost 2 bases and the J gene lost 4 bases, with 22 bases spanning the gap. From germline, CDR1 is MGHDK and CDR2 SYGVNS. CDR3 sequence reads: CASSEGYLGTGRPDTQYF. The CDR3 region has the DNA TGTGCCAGCAGTGAAGGATATTTGGGAACAGGGAGGCCAGATACGCAGTATTTT.

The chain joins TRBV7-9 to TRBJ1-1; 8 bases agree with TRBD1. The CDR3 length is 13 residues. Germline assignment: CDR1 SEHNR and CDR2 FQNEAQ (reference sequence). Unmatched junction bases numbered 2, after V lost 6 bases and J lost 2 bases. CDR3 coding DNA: TGTGCCAGCAGAGGACAGGGCAACACTGAAGCTTTCTTT. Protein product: CASRGQGNTEAFF.

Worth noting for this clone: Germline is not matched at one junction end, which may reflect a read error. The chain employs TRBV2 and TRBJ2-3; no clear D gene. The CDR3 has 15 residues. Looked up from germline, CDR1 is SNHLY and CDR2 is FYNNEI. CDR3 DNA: TGTGCCAGCAGTGAAGCGGAATTAAGCATAGATACGCAGTATTTT. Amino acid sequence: CASSEAELSIDTQYF.

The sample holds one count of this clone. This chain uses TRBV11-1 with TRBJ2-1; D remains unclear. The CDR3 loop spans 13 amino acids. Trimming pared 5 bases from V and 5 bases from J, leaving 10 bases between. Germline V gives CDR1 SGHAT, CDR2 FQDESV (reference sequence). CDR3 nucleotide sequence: TGTGCCAGCAGCCATATTGTTAACAATGAGCAGTTCTTC. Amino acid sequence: CASSHIVNNEQFF.

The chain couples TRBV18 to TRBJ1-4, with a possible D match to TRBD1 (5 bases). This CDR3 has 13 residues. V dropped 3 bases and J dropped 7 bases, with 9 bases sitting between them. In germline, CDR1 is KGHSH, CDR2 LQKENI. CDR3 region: CASSPPGGEKLFF. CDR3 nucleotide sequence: TGTGCCAGCTCACCCCCCGGGGGTGAAAAACTGTTTTTT.

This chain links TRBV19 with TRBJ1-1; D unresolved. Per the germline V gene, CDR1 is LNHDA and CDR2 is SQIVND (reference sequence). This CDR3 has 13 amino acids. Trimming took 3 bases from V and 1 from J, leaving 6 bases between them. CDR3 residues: CASSIVRNTEAFF. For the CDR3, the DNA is TGTGCCAGTAGTATCGTAAGGAACACTGAAGCTTTCTTT.

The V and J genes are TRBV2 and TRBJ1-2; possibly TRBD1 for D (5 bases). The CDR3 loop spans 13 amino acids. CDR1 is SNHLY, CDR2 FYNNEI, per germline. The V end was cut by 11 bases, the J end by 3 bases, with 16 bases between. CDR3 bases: TGTGCCGGCGTCCGACAGCTTGACTATGGCTACACCTTC. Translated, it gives CAGVRQLDYGYTF.

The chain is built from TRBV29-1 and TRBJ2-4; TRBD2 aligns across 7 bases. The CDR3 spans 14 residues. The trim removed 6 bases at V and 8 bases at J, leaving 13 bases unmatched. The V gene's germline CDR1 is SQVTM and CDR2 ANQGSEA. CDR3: CSVPTGGLRDIQYF. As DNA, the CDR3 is TGCAGCGTCCCAACGGGAGGCCTTAGGGACATTCAGTACTTC.

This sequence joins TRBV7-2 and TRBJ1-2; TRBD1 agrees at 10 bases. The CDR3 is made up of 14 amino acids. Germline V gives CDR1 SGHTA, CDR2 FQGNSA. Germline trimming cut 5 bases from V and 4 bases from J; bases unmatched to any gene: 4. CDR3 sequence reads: CASSPGQGGYGYTF. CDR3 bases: TGTGCCAGCAGCCCCGGACAGGGGGGCTATGGCTACACCTTC.